This T cell receptor (beta chain) was recovered during a study of tumor-infiltrating lymphocytes in oesophageal squamous cell carcinoma. A word on this clonotype: The final CDR3 position lacks the conserved phenylalanine or tryptophan, pointing to a likely read error. The DNA is omitted, as the CDR3 cannot be located on it reliably, and the CDR3 follows TCRdb's listing.

TCRdb re-called the PCR reads with MiXCR, one entry per CDR3 protein. This table has about 18,000 distinct CDR3 sequences, 44% appearing once. Germline V CDR1 and CDR2: MNHNS, SASEGT. The CDR3 is 19 amino acids long, termini counted. The receptor's source is a female donor with esophageal squamous cell carcinoma. The V call is TRBV6-1, the J call TRBJ2-1; TRBD2 is the table's D call, not checked against the DNA. Sequenced input: blood. CDR3 sequence: CASSGLASGLADYEQYFGN.